The 13 T cell receptor beta chains in this list originate from one sample, sequenced in a study of blood T cell repertoires in COVID-19. Here immunoSEQ multiplex PCR was the method, and the copy in TCRdb shows in-frame clones only, minus some. The table shows about 230,000 clones, with about nine tenths occurring only once. Input material: PBMCs or T cells enriched from blood (not recorded which). The receptors stem from a woman younger than 45 with acute COVID-19.

V gene TRBV27 combines with J gene TRBJ1-2, with D possibly TRBD1 on 5 matching bases. The V end was cut by 2 bases, the J end by 2 bases, with 12 bases between. Germline lookup yields CDR1 MNHEY and CDR2 SMNVEV (reference sequence). CDR3 length: 15 amino acids. The chain's CDR3 is CASSLMAGRNYGYTF. The CDR3, as DNA: TGTGCCAGCAGTTTAATGGCGGGGCGAAACTATGGCTACACCTTC.

The rearrangement uses TRBV3-1 (or the pseudogene TRBV3-2) and TRBJ2-3, with 11 bases identical to TRBD2. Germline assignment: CDR1 LGHDT and CDR2 YNNKEL (reference sequence). V was clipped by 3 bases and J by 1 base; unmatched bases: 3. The CDR3 spans 16 residues. This CDR3 is CASSHCSGGGTDTQYF. CDR3 nucleotide sequence: TGTGCCAGCAGCCATTGTAGCGGGGGGGGCACAGATACGCAGTATTTT.

This chain connects TRBV11-2 to TRBJ2-3; TRBD1 aligns across 7 bases. Germline-derived CDR1 and CDR2 are SGHAT and FQNNGV. The CDR3 sequence is 14 residues long. With V trimmed by 5 bases and J by 6 bases, 8 bases remained unmatched. Here the CDR3 reads CASSPGQVFDTQYF. CDR3 in DNA: TGTGCCAGCAGCCCCGGACAGGTTTTTGATACGCAGTATTTT.

This chain joins TRBV5-1 and TRBJ2-7, with D uncertain. The CDR3 contains 14 residues. The V and J ends lost 2 bases and 2 bases respectively, with 11 bases between them. Per germline, CDR1 SGHRS and CDR2 YFSETQ. For the CDR3, the DNA is TGCGCCAGCAGCTTCTCTGCAGGAACCTACGAGCAGTACTTC. Translation: CASSFSAGTYEQYF.

This clone has a count of ten or more. V is TRBV2 and J is TRBJ1-5; the D gene is possibly TRBD1 (5 bases). V was trimmed by 6 bases and J by 0 bases, leaving 18 bases between them. The CDR3 is 17 amino acids. The V gene's germline CDR1 is SNHLY and CDR2 FYNNEI. The CDR3 nucleotides are TGTGCCAGCAGCGCCCGACCTCAGGGTTTTAGCAATCAGCCCCAGCATTTT. Its protein product is CASSARPQGFSNQPQHF. Full variable domain (remainder filled in from reference TRBV2 and TRBJ1-5): EPEVTQTPSHQVTQMGQEVILRCVPISNHLYFYWYRQILGQKVEFLVSFYNNEISEKSEIFDDQFSVERPDGSNFTLKIRSTKLEDSAMYFCASSARPQGFSNQPQHFGDGTRLSIL.

The rearrangement uses TRBV5-5 and TRBJ2-7, with D tentatively TRBD2 (5 bases). In germline, CDR1 is SGHKS, CDR2 YYEKEE (reference sequence). Trimming shortened V by 4 bases and J by 6 bases, and 8 bases separated the two germline ends. The CDR3 sequence is 11 residues long. Written as DNA, the CDR3 is TGTGCCAGCAGCCCAGAGGGCGAGCAGTACTTC. Its translation: CASSPEGEQYF.

The V call is TRBV6-1, the J call TRBJ2-7; D perhaps matches TRBD2 (6 bases). CDR3 length equals 16 residues. Looked up from germline, CDR1 is MNHNS and CDR2 is SASEGT. V lost 2 bases and J lost 1, with 15 bases in between. CDR3 sequence: CASSERDSQSSYEQYF. Written as DNA, the CDR3 is TGTGCCAGCAGTGAACGGGACTCCCAGTCGTCCTACGAGCAGTACTTC.

In the case of this clone: One end of the junction varies from germline; a read error may be responsible. The chain couples TRBV4-1 to TRBJ1-5, with D perhaps TRBD1 (6 bases). From germline, CDR1 is MGHRA and CDR2 YSYEKL. The CDR3 is 19 residues long. This CDR3 is CATSQDKGPGRGVNQPQHF. The CDR3 DNA follows: TGCGCCACCAGCCAAGACAAAGGACCGGGGAGGGGGGTGAATCAGCCCCAGCATTTT.

The chain joins TRBV6-4 to TRBJ2-5, with 9 bases lining up with TRBD1. From germline, CDR1 is MRHNA and CDR2 SNTAGT. Unmatched junction bases numbered 6, after V lost 9 bases and J lost 4 bases. The CDR3 loop spans 13 amino acids. CDR3: CASSLDRGETQYF. The CDR3 nucleotides are TGTGCCAGTTCATTGGACAGGGGAGAGACCCAGTACTTC.

The rearrangement links TRBV6-5 to TRBJ2-3; D is ambiguous. The CDR3 consists of 13 residues. V lost 0 bases and J 5 bases, leaving 6 bases between the germline ends. The germline V gene encodes CDR1 MNHEY and CDR2 SVGAGI. Written as DNA, the CDR3 is TGTGCCAGCAGTTACTCGCGGAAAGATACGCAGTATTTT. It encodes CASSYSRKDTQYF.

The V and J genes are TRBV18 and TRBJ1-6, with 8 bases aligning to TRBD1. CDR1 and CDR2 from the germline V gene are KGHSH and LQKENI. The ends lost 1 base at V and 10 bases at J; junction bases unmatched: 6. This CDR3 is 15 amino acids long. The CDR3 DNA reads TGTGCCAGCTCACCACAGGACAGGGAAGGATCACCCCTCCACTTT. Translation: CASSPQDREGSPLHF.

This chain joins TRBV18 and TRBJ1-5; TRBD1 matches 9 bases. In germline, CDR1 is KGHSH, CDR2 LQKENI. The CDR3 extends over 18 amino acids. With V trimmed by 6 bases and J by 0 bases, 12 bases remained unmatched. This CDR3 is CASSDRQGGSFSNQPQHF. CDR3 nucleotide sequence: TGTGCCAGCTCTGATCGACAGGGGGGAAGCTTTAGCAATCAGCCCCAGCATTTT. Complete variable domain (other parts from reference TRBV18 and TRBJ1-5): NAGVMQNPRHLVRRRGQEARLRCSPMKGHSHVYWYRQLPEEGLKFMVYLQKENIIDESGMPKERFSAEFPKEGPSILRIQQVVRGDSAAYFCASSDRQGGSFSNQPQHFGDGTRLSIL.

The J gene is TRBJ1-3, the V gene TRBV29-1; no clear D. Germline values: CDR1 SQVTM, CDR2 ANQGSEA. This CDR3 is 10 amino acids long. Trimming cost V 4 bases and J 8 bases, with 6 bases left between them. The chain's CDR3 is CSVVSDTIYF. CDR3 sequence (DNA): TGCAGCGTTGTTTCGGACACCATATATTTT. Based on the CDR3 plus reference TRBV29-1 and TRBJ1-3, the full variable domain is SAVISQKPSRDICQRGTSLTIQCQVDSQVTMMFWYRQQPGQSLTLIATANQGSEATYESGFVIDKFPISRPNLTFSTLTVSNMSPEDSSIYLCSVVSDTIYFGEGSWLTVV.